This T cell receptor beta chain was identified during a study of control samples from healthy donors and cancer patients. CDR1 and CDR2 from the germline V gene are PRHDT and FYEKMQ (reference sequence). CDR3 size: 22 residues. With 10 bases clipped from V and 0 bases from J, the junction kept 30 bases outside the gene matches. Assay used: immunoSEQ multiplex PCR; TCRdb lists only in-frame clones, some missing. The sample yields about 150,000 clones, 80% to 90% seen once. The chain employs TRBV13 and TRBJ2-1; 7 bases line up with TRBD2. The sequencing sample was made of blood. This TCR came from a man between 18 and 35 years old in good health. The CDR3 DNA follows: TGTGCCACCCTTGGGTTCCGTCCTAGCGGAGCTCATCCTTCAAGCTCCTACAATGAGCAGTTCTTC. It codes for CATLGFRPSGAHPSSSYNEQFF.